This T cell receptor (beta chain) was found in a study of T-cell memory formation after mild COVID-19. Turning to the study itself: TCR clusters were mostly confined to one donor each. Study-wide findings and caveats: In pre-infection memory, a portion of responding clones appeared, which suggested that cross-reactive memory joined.

Each CDR3 protein gets one entry after TCRdb re-called the 5' RACE reads with MiXCR. The sample comprises 350,000 to 500,000 distinct CDR3 sequences, approximately 20% of which are singletons, and roughly 8.4% rests with the top ten. On this clonotype: Its antigen is currently unknown.

The CDR3 extends over 14 amino acids. CDR1 and CDR2 from the germline V gene are SGDLS and YYNGEE. V lost 3 bases and J 3 bases, leaving 13 bases between the germline ends. This chain links TRBV9 with TRBJ2-7; a weak D match, TRBD1 (6 bases). The TCR sequence derives from an adult woman who had mild COVID-19 (a few samples of this study predate the infection). Cell type and time point are not known. The specimen was PBMCs or a T cell subset sorted from them (not recorded which). CDR3 in amino acids: CASSGPEGGYEQYF. DNA for the CDR3: TGTGCCAGCAGCGGCCCAGAAGGGGGCTACGAGCAGTACTTC.